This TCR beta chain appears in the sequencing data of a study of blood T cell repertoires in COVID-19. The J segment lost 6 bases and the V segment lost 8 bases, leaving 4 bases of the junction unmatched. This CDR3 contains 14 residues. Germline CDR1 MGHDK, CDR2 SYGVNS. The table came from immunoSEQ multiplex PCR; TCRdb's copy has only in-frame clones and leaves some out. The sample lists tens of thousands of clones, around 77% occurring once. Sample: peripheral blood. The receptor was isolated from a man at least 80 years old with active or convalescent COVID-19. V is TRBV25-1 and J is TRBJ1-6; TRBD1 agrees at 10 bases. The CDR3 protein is CASGGQGGNSPLHF. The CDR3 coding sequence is TGTGCCAGCGGAGGACAGGGGGGTAATTCACCCCTCCACTTT.